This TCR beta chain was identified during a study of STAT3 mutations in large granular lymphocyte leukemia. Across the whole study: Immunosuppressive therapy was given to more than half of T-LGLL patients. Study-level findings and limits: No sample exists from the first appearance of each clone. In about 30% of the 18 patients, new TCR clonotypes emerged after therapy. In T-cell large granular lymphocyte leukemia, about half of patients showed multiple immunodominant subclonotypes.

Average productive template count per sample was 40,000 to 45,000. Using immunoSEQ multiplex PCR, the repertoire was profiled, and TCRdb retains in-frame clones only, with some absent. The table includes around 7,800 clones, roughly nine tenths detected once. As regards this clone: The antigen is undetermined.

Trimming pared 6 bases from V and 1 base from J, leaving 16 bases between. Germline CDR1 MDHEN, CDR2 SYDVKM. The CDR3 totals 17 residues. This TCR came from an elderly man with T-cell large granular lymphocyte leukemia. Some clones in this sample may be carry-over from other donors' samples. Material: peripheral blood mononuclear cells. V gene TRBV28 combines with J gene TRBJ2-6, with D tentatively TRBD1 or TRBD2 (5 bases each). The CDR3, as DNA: TGTGCCAGCAGCCCAGTTCCATGGGGGTCTGGGGCCAACGTCCTGACTTTC. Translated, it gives CASSPVPWGSGANVLTF.